The 10 T cell receptor beta chains presented below share a single source sample, sequenced in a study of Graves' ophthalmopathy and Graves' hyperthyroidism. RNA served as the template for amplifying TCR beta CDR3 regions. First-round RT-PCR relied on HTBI primers, and a second-round multiplex PCR came next. TCRdb called the multiplex PCR reads again in MiXCR, with one record for every CDR3 protein. The profile shows about 410,000 distinct CDR3 sequences, around 18% of them singletons. The sample comprised peripheral blood. The receptors here all came from a woman aged 18-35 years with Graves' ophthalmopathy.

The chain recombines TRBV28 with TRBJ2-7; 7 bases match TRBD2. The CDR3 is 16 residues long. Trimming took 2 bases from V and 2 from J; bases not matched to a gene: 9. Germline CDR1 reads MDHEN; CDR2 reads SYDVKM. The CDR3: CASSLPPPSGAYEQYF. The CDR3 bases are TGTGCCAGCAGTTTACCCCCTCCTAGCGGTGCCTACGAGCAGTACTTC.

At least ten counts were recorded for this clonotype. The J gene is TRBJ2-7, the V gene TRBV7-2; D gene unclear. The CDR3 contains 12 residues. The V end lost 4 bases, the J end lost 3 bases, and 7 bases lay between the germline ends. CDR1 is SGHTA and CDR2 is FQGNSA in the germline V gene. As DNA, the CDR3 is TGTGCCAGCAGCTCAACAAGCTACGAGCAGTACTTC. Its translation is CASSSTSYEQYF.

This clonotype was detected ten times or more. The rearrangement links TRBV27 to TRBJ2-7, with D unclear. The CDR3 runs to 13 residues. Trimming left V 0 bases short and J 4 bases short, with 7 bases between. Per the germline V gene, CDR1 is MNHEY and CDR2 is SMNVEV (reference sequence). CDR3 region: CASSLSLLYEQYF. DNA for the CDR3: TGTGCCAGCAGTTTATCCCTGCTGTACGAGCAGTACTTC.

This clonotype showed up many times. Written as DNA, the CDR3 is TGTGCCAGCAGCCCTCGAGCCAAAAACATTCAGTACTTC. The encoded protein is CASSPRAKNIQYF. The chain uses TRBV7-2 and TRBJ2-4; D uncertain. The CDR3 spans 13 residues. Per the germline V gene, CDR1 is SGHTA and CDR2 is FQGNSA. V shed 5 bases and J shed 0 bases, with 5 bases lying between them.

This clonotype appeared many times. The chain links TRBV20-1 to TRBJ2-2; D is unresolved. The CDR3 has 11 amino acids. Trimming pared 3 bases from V and 7 bases from J, leaving 6 bases between. The germline CDR1 and CDR2 sequences are DFQATT and SNEGSKA (reference sequence). In nucleotides, the CDR3 is TGCAGTGCTAGTCGCATCGGGGAGCTGTTTTTT. Translation: CSASRIGELFF.

V usage is TRBV3-1 and J usage is TRBJ1-2; a weak D match, TRBD1 (5 bases). This CDR3 is built from 20 residues. The germline V and J ends were trimmed by 0 bases and 0 bases, with 23 bases remaining between them. CDR1 and CDR2 from the germline V gene are LGHDT and YNNKEL (reference sequence). CDR3 loop: CASSQDQPGTKRDPNYGYTF. As DNA, the CDR3 is TGTGCCAGCAGCCAAGATCAACCCGGGACGAAAAGGGATCCTAACTATGGCTACACCTTC.

This clonotype was found many times. V and J are TRBV5-1 and TRBJ2-7; D perhaps matches TRBD2 (6 bases). The CDR3 loop spans 15 amino acids. V was shortened by 4 bases and J by 1 base, with 15 bases between the two germline ends. The germline V gene has CDR1 SGHRS and CDR2 YFSETQ. CDR3 protein: CASSRETGGSYEQYF. The DNA for the CDR3 is TGCGCCAGCAGCCGAGAGACTGGGGGGTCCTACGAGCAGTACTTC.

This clonotype was recorded at least ten times. The chain has TRBV30 and TRBJ1-1; D is possibly TRBD1 (6 bases). Germline assignment: CDR1 GTSNPN and CDR2 SVGIG (reference sequence). This CDR3 has 17 amino acids. V was clipped by 1 base and J by 4 bases, with 22 bases between them. This chain's CDR3 is CAWSAPPFRGASTEAFF. The DNA for the CDR3 is TGTGCCTGGAGTGCCCCACCTTTTAGGGGGGCATCCACTGAAGCTTTCTTT.

This sequence joins TRBV7-2 and TRBJ1-6, with D perhaps TRBD1 (5 bases). The CDR3 is 15 residues long. The V end lost 1 base, the J end lost 6 bases, and 10 bases lay between the germline ends. Germline assignment: CDR1 SGHTA and CDR2 FQGNSA. The CDR3 region has the DNA TGTGCCAGCAGCTTAGAGGGGTACGGTAATTCACCCCTCCACTTT. Translating gives CASSLEGYGNSPLHF.

This clonotype appeared many times. The chain couples TRBV7-9 to TRBJ2-7, with D maybe TRBD2 (6 bases). V shed 5 bases and J shed 5 bases, with 16 bases lying between them. This CDR3 has 14 amino acids. Germline CDR1 is SEHNR and CDR2 is FQNEAQ (reference sequence). The CDR3 coding sequence is TGTGCCAGCAGCCACGGGACTTCGAACCACGAGCAGTACTTC. Its protein is CASSHGTSNHEQYF.